This TCR beta chain was found in a study of quantifying T cell responses using KT2 cells. Whole-study context: TCR alpha and beta constant-region primers primed reverse transcription of RNA.

After removal of 4 bases from V and 5 bases from J, the junction contained 8 bases not matched to a gene. The CDR3 has 16 amino acids. Germline CDR1 is SGHDT and CDR2 is YYEEEE. Each cDNA got a UMI-containing oligo ligated at its 3' end. First-round PCR used approximately 4 cycles and beta primers RC1.1 and RC1.2 covering TRBC1 and TRBC2. MiXCR was run by TCRdb on the UMI-ligation and nested PCR reads, yielding one entry per CDR3 protein. The table shows tens of thousands of distinct CDR3 sequences, with approximately 6.8% occurring only once. There are many counts of this clonotype. This sequence joins TRBV5-6 and TRBJ2-2, with 10 positions matching TRBD1. The TCR sequence derives from a human donor. The sequencing input was PBMCs spiked with cells of the T cell clone KT2. The CDR3 here is CASSGGTGEGTGELFF. The CDR3 bases are TGTGCCAGCAGCGGAGGGACAGGGGAAGGGACCGGGGAGCTGTTTTTT.